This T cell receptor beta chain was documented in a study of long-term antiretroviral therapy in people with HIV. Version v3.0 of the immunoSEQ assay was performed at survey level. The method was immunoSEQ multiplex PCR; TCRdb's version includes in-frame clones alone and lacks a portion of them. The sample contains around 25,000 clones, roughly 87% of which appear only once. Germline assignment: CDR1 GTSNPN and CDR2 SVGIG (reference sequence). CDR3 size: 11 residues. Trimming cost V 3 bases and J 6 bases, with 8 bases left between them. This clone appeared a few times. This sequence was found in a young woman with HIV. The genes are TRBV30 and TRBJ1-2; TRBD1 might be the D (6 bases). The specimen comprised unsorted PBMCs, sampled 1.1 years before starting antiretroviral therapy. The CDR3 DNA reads TGTGCCTGGAGAGGGGGGGATGGCTACACCTTC. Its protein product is CAWRGGDGYTF.